The clone carrying this T cell receptor beta chain was counted a few times. This sample was included in a study of early T cells in non-severe SARS-CoV-2 infection. The CDR3 contains 13 residues. Germline V gene data show CDR1 as SNHLY and CDR2 as FYNNEI. Trimming took 3 bases from V and 8 from J, leaving 11 bases between them. From the 5' RACE reads, TCRdb called clonotypes with MiXCR, one entry per CDR3 protein. The sample contains tens of thousands of distinct CDR3 sequences, around 8.6% of which appear only once. V gene TRBV2 combines with J gene TRBJ2-1, with D maybe TRBD1 (6 bases). Source: whole blood, taken at baseline. This TCR was recovered from an adult who was a healthcare worker with PCR-confirmed SARS-CoV-2 infection or an uninfected control (not recorded which). CDR3 protein: CASSDRDTHEQFF. CDR3 sequence (DNA): TGTGCCAGCAGTGATCGGGACACCCATGAGCAGTTCTTC.